The 25 T cell receptor beta chains below all came from one sample that was sequenced in a study of blood T cell repertoires in COVID-19. Some clones are missing from TCRdb's copy, which holds only in-frame ones; the method was immunoSEQ multiplex PCR. The repertoire consists of around 250,000 clones, with 85% to 90% occurring once and the leading ten covering roughly 15%. Sequencing was carried out using PBMCs or T cells enriched from blood (not recorded which). These TCRs come from a man aged 18 to 29 who had recovered from COVID-19.

This clone came up once. The chain links TRBV7-2 to TRBJ1-6; D possibly corresponds to TRBD1 (6 bases). This CDR3 is built from 16 residues. CDR1 is SGHTA and CDR2 is FQGNSA in the germline V gene. The germline V and J ends were trimmed by 1 base and 7 bases, with 14 bases remaining between them. The CDR3 region is CASSLGLGRGNSPLHF. In nucleotides, the CDR3 is TGTGCCAGCAGCTTAGGTTTGGGCAGGGGCAATTCACCCCTCCACTTT.

The gene calls are TRBV19 and TRBJ2-7; 7 nucleotides align to TRBD1. Germline V CDR1 and CDR2: LNHDA, SQIVND (reference sequence). V lost 6 bases, J lost 0 bases, and 2 bases stayed unmatched. CDR3 length: 13 residues. The CDR3 here is CASSPGGSYEQYF. CDR3 sequence (DNA): TGTGCCAGTAGCCCAGGGGGCTCCTACGAGCAGTACTTC.

This clone was observed a handful of times. The V call is TRBV5-4, the J call TRBJ2-2; D is unresolved. In germline, CDR1 is SGHNT, CDR2 YYREEE (reference sequence). The CDR3 sequence is 16 residues long. V was shortened by 3 bases and J by 0 bases, with 12 bases between the two germline ends. The CDR3 loop reads CASSSQVGTNTGELFF. The CDR3 DNA reads as TGTGCCAGCAGCTCCCAGGTAGGAACGAACACCGGGGAGCTGTTTTTT.

This chain joins TRBV7-9 and TRBJ2-7; 7 nucleotides align to TRBD2. This CDR3 region has 16 residues. CDR1 and CDR2 from the germline V gene are SEHNR and FQNEAQ (reference sequence). With 5 bases clipped from V and 6 bases from J, the junction kept 16 bases outside the gene matches. This chain's CDR3 is CASSPPILAREGEQYF. CDR3 nucleotides: TGTGCCAGCAGCCCGCCAATACTAGCGAGGGAGGGCGAGCAGTACTTC. The full variable domain, with the rest looked up from reference TRBV7-9 and TRBJ2-7, is DTGVSQNPRHKITKRGQNVTFRCDPISEHNRLYWYRQTLGQGPEFLTYFQNEAQLEKSRLLSDRFSAERPKGSFSTLEIQRTEQGDSAMYLCASSPPILAREGEQYFGPGTRLTVT.

The chain links TRBV28 to TRBJ2-3; a possible D gene is TRBD2 (6 bases). Trimming removed 5 bases from V and 4 bases from J, with 16 bases in between. This CDR3 is built from 15 residues. Germline-derived CDR1 and CDR2 are MDHEN and SYDVKM. The CDR3 nucleotides read TGTGCCAGCAGTCTCTCCGGGAGTAGGGCAGATACGCAGTATTTT. This gives the protein CASSLSGSRADTQYF. Combining the CDR3 with reference TRBV28 and TRBJ2-3 gives the whole variable domain DVKVTQSSRYLVKRTGEKVFLECVQDMDHENMFWYRQDPGLGLRLIYFSYDVKMKEKGDIPEGYSVSREKKERFSLILESASTNQTSMYLCASSLSGSRADTQYFGPGTRLTVL.

This sequence joins TRBV11-3 and TRBJ2-1, with D possibly being TRBD2 (6 bases). Per germline, CDR1 SGHNT and CDR2 YENEEA. V was pared by 1 base and J by 8 bases, with 15 bases between. The CDR3 consists of 15 residues. The CDR3 region has the DNA TGTGCCAGCAGCTTAGGCCCGACTAGGAGAGATGAGCAGTTCTTC. Its translation is CASSLGPTRRDEQFF. The entire variable domain, with the rest obtained from reference TRBV11-3 and TRBJ2-1, is as follows: EAGVVQSPRYKIIEKKQPVAFWCNPISGHNTLYWYLQNLGQGPELLIRYENEEAVDDSQLPKDRFSAERLKGVDSTLKIQPAELGDSAVYLCASSLGPTRRDEQFFGPGTRLTVL.

V gene TRBV7-2 combines with J gene TRBJ2-2; TRBD1 matches at 7 bases. V dropped 8 bases and J dropped 4; count of bases not matched to a gene: 1. The CDR3 loop spans 12 amino acids. Per germline, CDR1 SGHTA and CDR2 FQGNSA. The CDR3 nucleotides are TGTGCCAGCGACAGGGTCACCGGGGAGCTGTTTTTT. This encodes CASDRVTGELFF.

V gene TRBV27 combines with J gene TRBJ2-7, with D hard to call. Trimming cost V 2 bases and J 0 bases, with 8 bases left between them. This CDR3 spans 14 amino acids. Germline V gene data show CDR1 as MNHEY and CDR2 as SMNVEV (reference sequence). The CDR3 protein is CASSLSVSSYEQYF. The CDR3 DNA follows: TGTGCCAGCAGTTTAAGCGTAAGCTCCTACGAGCAGTACTTC.

The gene calls are TRBV24-1 and TRBJ1-2; TRBD1 aligns across 10 bases. This CDR3 contains 17 residues. V shed 4 bases, J shed 2 bases, and the junction held 9 bases outside the gene matches. The V gene's germline CDR1 is KGHDR and CDR2 SFDVKD. The CDR3 here is CATSETGTGAMNYGYTF. The CDR3 DNA reads TGTGCCACCAGTGAAACGGGGACAGGGGCCATGAACTATGGCTACACCTTC.

V and J are TRBV6-5 and TRBJ2-5; 8 nucleotides line up with TRBD1. The junction had 12 bases not matched to a gene; V was cut back by 7 bases and J by 5 bases. The germline CDR1 and CDR2 sequences are MNHEY and SVGAGI. This CDR3 region has 15 residues. This CDR3 is CASTQGAPRPETQYF. CDR3 nucleotide sequence: TGTGCCAGCACTCAGGGGGCTCCAAGACCCGAGACCCAGTACTTC.

This clone was observed a few times. The chain links TRBV30 to TRBJ2-1, with 8 bases fitting TRBD2. Trimming took 3 bases from V and 8 from J; bases not matched to a gene: 9. This CDR3 comprises 14 residues. Per the germline V gene, CDR1 is GTSNPN and CDR2 is SVGIG (reference sequence). DNA for the CDR3: TGTGCCTGGAGCGGGGGGGCCCTGGGGGATGAGCAGTTCTTC. Residues: CAWSGGALGDEQFF.

The chain employs TRBV5-6 and TRBJ1-4, with TRBD1 identical over 7 bases. Germline assignment: CDR1 SGHDT and CDR2 YYEEEE. V shed 4 bases and J 7 bases; nucleotides not matched to a gene: 7. This CDR3 region has 14 residues. Written as DNA, the CDR3 is TGTGCCAGCAGCACCGACAGGGTTTCTGAAAAACTGTTTTTT. It encodes CASSTDRVSEKLFF.

This chain connects TRBV13 to TRBJ2-7; TRBD2 is a possible D gene (5 bases). V shed 5 bases and J shed 2 bases, with 13 bases lying between them. The CDR3 is made up of 14 amino acids. Germline assignment: CDR1 PRHDT and CDR2 FYEKMQ (reference sequence). This CDR3 reads CASSLPRVTYEQYF. DNA for the CDR3: TGTGCCAGCAGCCTCCCGCGGGTAACCTACGAGCAGTACTTC.

The CDR3 region is CASSLSDGGPRPQHF. CDR3 nucleotide sequence: TGTGCCAGCAGTTTATCGGATGGGGGCCCACGGCCCCAGCATTTT. The genes are TRBV28 and TRBJ1-5; D is possibly TRBD1 (6 bases). The germline V gene has CDR1 MDHEN and CDR2 SYDVKM. This CDR3 region has 15 residues. V lost 1 base to trimming and J lost 9 bases, with 16 bases between them.

The chain employs TRBV5-8 and TRBJ1-1; D may be TRBD1 (5 bases). Germline V gene lookup returns CDR1 SGHTS and CDR2 YDEGEE. Trimming shortened V by 5 bases and J by 7 bases, and 21 bases separated the two germline ends. The CDR3 runs 15 residues. The CDR3 bases are TGTGCCAGCAGTCACGAGTGGGGCAAATGGGTTGAAGCTTTCTTT. Its translation is CASSHEWGKWVEAFF. The variable domain in full, completed from reference TRBV5-8 and TRBJ1-1, reads EAGVTQSPTHLIKTRGQQATLRCSPISGHTSVYWYQQALGLGLQFLLWYDEGEERNRGNFPPRFSGRQFPNYSSELNVNALELEDSALYLCASSHEWGKWVEAFFGQGTRLTVV.

The chain links TRBV7-9 to TRBJ1-6, with 9 nucleotides matching TRBD1. The length of the CDR3 is 17 residues. The germline gives CDR1 SEHNR, CDR2 FQNEAQ (reference sequence). V trimming: 2 bases; J trimming: 6 bases; junction bases outside the gene matches: 8. CDR3: CASSLNAGDRVNSPLHF. CDR3 in DNA: TGTGCCAGCAGCTTAAACGCGGGGGACAGGGTTAATTCACCCCTCCACTTT.

The rearrangement uses TRBV4-2 and TRBJ1-5, with D uncertain. The CDR3 totals 15 residues. Germline V gives CDR1 LGHNA, CDR2 YNFKEQ. V lost 1 base to trimming and J lost 2 bases, with 9 bases between them. Here the CDR3 DNA reads TGTGCCAGCAGCCAAGTGGAGGCCCGCAATCAGCCCCAGCATTTT. This gives the protein CASSQVEARNQPQHF.

J is TRBJ2-7 and V is TRBV6-5; 8 bases match TRBD1. Losses at the gene ends were 6 bases for V and 2 bases for J; bases not matched to a gene: 6. Germline lookup yields CDR1 MNHEY and CDR2 SVGAGI. The CDR3 is made up of 14 amino acids. In DNA, the CDR3 is TGTGCCAGCAGACCGGGACAGGTTACCTACGAGCAGTACTTC. Translating it yields CASRPGQVTYEQYF.

The DNA of the CDR3 is TGTGCCAGCAGTTTATCGACTAGCGACTACAATGAGCAGTTCTTC. Its translation is CASSLSTSDYNEQFF. This chain links TRBV27 with TRBJ2-1; TRBD2 aligns across 8 bases. V shed 0 bases, J shed 3 bases, and the junction held 1 base outside the gene matches. Looked up from germline, CDR1 is MNHEY and CDR2 is SMNVEV (reference sequence). This CDR3 has 15 residues.

The chain combines TRBV18 with TRBJ2-5, with 8 bases fitting TRBD2. After removal of 3 bases from V and 6 bases from J, the junction contained 12 bases not matched to a gene. There are 16 residues in the CDR3. The V gene's germline CDR1 is KGHSH and CDR2 LQKENI. CDR3 sequence (DNA): TGTGCCAGCTCACCGCGTGAGGGAGGCGGGAGGCAGACCCAGTACTTC. Translated: CASSPREGGGRQTQYF.

This chain uses TRBV14 with TRBJ2-7; 12 positions agree with TRBD2. This CDR3 is 16 amino acids long. The ends lost 4 bases at V and 0 bases at J; junction bases unmatched: 4. From germline, CDR1 is SGHDN and CDR2 FVKESK. The CDR3 reads CASSPMTSGSSYEQYF. Written as DNA, the CDR3 is TGTGCCAGCAGCCCTATGACTAGCGGGAGCTCCTACGAGCAGTACTTC.

V and J are TRBV5-1 and TRBJ2-7, with D possibly matching TRBD2 (7 bases). Trimming left V 4 bases short and J 2 bases short, with 19 bases between. The CDR3 loop spans 16 amino acids. Germline CDR1 reads SGHRS; CDR2 reads YFSETQ. CDR3 DNA: TGCGCCAGCAGCCAGCCGGGAACAGGGACTACCTACGAGCAGTACTTC. Amino acid sequence: CASSQPGTGTTYEQYF.

This clone came up once. At the DNA level, this CDR3 is encoded by other sequences in the same sample as well. The chain is built from TRBV5-1 and TRBJ2-5; no definite D call. Germline CDR1 is SGHRS and CDR2 is YFSETQ. The V gene lost 0 bases and the J gene lost 5 bases, with 5 bases spanning the gap. CDR3 size: 12 residues. The CDR3 loop reads CASSLAGETQYF. In DNA form, the CDR3 reads TGCGCCAGCAGCTTGGCCGGGGAGACCCAGTACTTC.

This chain uses TRBV28 with TRBJ2-3, with 8 nucleotides matching TRBD2. This CDR3 is 14 amino acids long. The trim removed 5 bases at V and 1 base at J, leaving 2 bases unmatched. The germline V gene has CDR1 MDHEN and CDR2 SYDVKM. For the CDR3, the DNA is TGTGCCAGCAGTCTCGGGGGGGGCACAGATACGCAGTATTTT. It specifies CASSLGGGTDTQYF. The full variable domain, rest sourced from reference TRBV28 and TRBJ2-3, is DVKVTQSSRYLVKRTGEKVFLECVQDMDHENMFWYRQDPGLGLRLIYFSYDVKMKEKGDIPEGYSVSREKKERFSLILESASTNQTSMYLCASSLGGGTDTQYFGPGTRLTVL.

The gene calls are TRBV15 and TRBJ2-1, with TRBD2 matching 11 bases. Losses at the gene ends were 3 bases for V and 6 bases for J; bases not matched to a gene: 7. The CDR3 is made up of 16 amino acids. The V gene's germline CDR1 is LNHNV and CDR2 YYDKDF (reference sequence). The CDR3 is CATSSGWGLAVNEQFF. The CDR3 DNA is TGTGCCACCAGCAGCGGGTGGGGACTAGCGGTCAATGAGCAGTTCTTC.